This T cell receptor beta chain originates from a study of blood T cell repertoires in COVID-19. Study-wide context: Some COVID-19 samples were acute and others convalescent; all came from the United States, Italy and Spain. T cells, B-cell-depleted T cells, or PBMCs supplied cDNA or gDNA.

The V gene lost 2 bases and the J gene lost 1 base, with 5 bases spanning the gap. This CDR3 contains 13 residues. Germline CDR1 reads MGHDK; CDR2 reads SYGVNS. TCRdb keeps only in-frame clones here, not all; method: immunoSEQ multiplex PCR. The table has 64,000 or so clones, roughly 93% seen once. The source of this sequence is a human donor in a cohort sampled during active COVID-19. Source material: peripheral blood. The rearrangement links TRBV25-1 to TRBJ1-1; D not certain. CDR3 bases: TGTGCCAGCAGTGAACCGGGGAACACTGAAGCTTTCTTT. It is translated as CASSEPGNTEAFF.